The clone carrying this TCR beta chain was detected many times. Its antigen is not known. Alongside a J-beta primer mix, a sample-barcoded 5' primer served in a second PCR lasting roughly 7 to 11 cycles. TCRdb re-derived calls from the 5' RACE reads in MiXCR, one entry per CDR3 protein. Here the sample spans roughly 640,000 distinct CDR3 sequences, approximately 30% being singletons. The CDR3 runs to 16 residues. Germline lookup yields CDR1 SGDLS and CDR2 YYNGEE. The junction had 14 bases not matched to a gene; V was cut back by 4 bases and J by 7 bases. The data originate from a study of blood T cells in healthy people across ages. Study-wide results and limits: With donor CMV status unknown, expanded clonotype changes were possibly confounded. Across the age range, TCR beta diversity per million T cells fell in a roughly linear way. Unsorted PBMC material precluded a definitive naive versus antigen-experienced comparison.

The receptor was derived from a woman older than 75 in good health. Sequenced input: blood. This rearrangement joins TRBV9 to TRBJ2-7; TRBD2 matches at 10 bases. This chain's CDR3 is CASSPQRGGFYNEQYF. CDR3 DNA sequence: TGTGCCAGCAGCCCCCAGCGGGGGGGCTTCTACAATGAGCAGTACTTC.